Below are 11 T cell receptor beta chains sequenced from a single sample in a study of cytomegalovirus exposure and HLA in healthy donors (dated by TCRdb to about 2017). Library prep was done by the immunoSEQ multiplex PCR assay. The multiplex PCR relied on a mix of 60 forward primers for TCR Vbeta segments and 13 reverse primers for TCR Jbeta segments. In its TCRdb copy, this immuneACCESS table keeps in-frame sequences only and misses some clones. Where compared with another copy, unresolved V genes explain less than half of these, and the others have no known cause. This sample's records show about 140,000 clones. About 2.3% of the sample goes to the ten largest clones. The sample taken for sequencing was PBMCs. Every receptor here comes from a woman aged 18-30 years in good health and CMV-seronegative.

The chain carries TRBV9 and TRBJ1-4, with D uncertain. V was clipped by 0 bases and J by 4 bases, with 7 bases between them. The CDR3 length is 14 residues. Germline values: CDR1 SGDLS, CDR2 YYNGEE. The CDR3 coding sequence is TGTGCCAGCAGCGTAGATCACAGTAATGAAAAACTGTTTTTT. Translation gives CASSVDHSNEKLFF.

This chain uses TRBV25-1 with TRBJ1-3; TRBD1 might be the D (5 bases). The CDR3 spans 14 residues. Trimming stripped 3 bases from V and 4 bases from J, with 10 bases between. The germline CDR1 and CDR2 sequences are MGHDK and SYGVNS. As DNA, the CDR3 is TGTGCCAGCAGTGAGTCAGGGTCAGGAAACACCATATATTTT. This sequence encodes CASSESGSGNTIYF. The entire variable domain, with the rest obtained from reference TRBV25-1 and TRBJ1-3, is as follows: EADIYQTPRYLVIGTGKKITLECSQTMGHDKMYWYQQDPGMELHLIHYSYGVNSTEKGDLSSESTVSRIRTEHFPLTLESARPSHTSQYLCASSESGSGNTIYFGEGSWLTVV.

V is TRBV7-9 and J is TRBJ2-3; D not resolved. The CDR3 length is 17 residues. The germline V and J ends were trimmed by 5 bases and 0 bases, with 18 bases remaining between them. CDR1 and CDR2 from the germline V gene are SEHNR and FQNEAQ (reference sequence). The CDR3 bases are TGTGCCAGCAGCGACGTGGCAGGATGGGCTAGCACAGATACGCAGTATTTT. This sequence encodes CASSDVAGWASTDTQYF.

The CDR3 loop reads CASSQPGVSGCEQYV. The CDR3, as DNA: TGTGCCAGCAGCCAACCTGGGGTATCAGGGTGCGAGCAGTACGTC. The V call is TRBV27, the J call TRBJ2-7; maybe TRBD1 (5 bases). V lost 6 bases, J lost 6 bases, and 21 bases lay in between. The CDR3 extends over 15 amino acids. Germline V gene lookup returns CDR1 MNHEY and CDR2 SMNVEV (reference sequence).

The chain has TRBV15 and TRBJ1-6; TRBD1 matches at 7 bases. The CDR3 length is 18 residues. CDR1 and CDR2 (germline): LNHNV, YYDKDF (reference sequence). Trimming took 4 bases from V and 0 from J; bases not matched to a gene: 9. The CDR3 sequence is CATSTTDRRSSYNSPLHF. CDR3 nucleotides: TGTGCCACCAGCACCACGGACAGGAGGAGCTCCTATAATTCACCCCTCCACTTT. The full variable domain, completed using reference TRBV15 and TRBJ1-6, is DAMVIQNPRYQVTQFGKPVTLSCSQTLNHNVMYWYQQKSSQAPKLLFHYYDKDFNNEADTPDNFQSRRPNTSFCFLDIRSPGLGDTAMYLCATSTTDRRSSYNSPLHFGNGTRLTVT.

The gene calls are TRBV10-1 and TRBJ2-3; the match to TRBD2 covers 10 bases. V trimming: 5 bases; J trimming: 0 bases; junction bases outside the gene matches: 11. This CDR3 has 18 residues. From germline, CDR1 is WNHNN and CDR2 SYGVQD (reference sequence). DNA for the CDR3: TGCGCCAGCAGTCCAAATCTTGGACTAGCGGCTAGCACAGATACGCAGTATTTT. It translates to CASSPNLGLAASTDTQYF.

The chain combines TRBV18 with TRBJ1-1, with D perhaps TRBD1 (6 bases). The CDR3 contains 12 residues. With 4 bases removed from V and 4 bases from J, the gap between germline ends came to 7 bases. Looked up from germline, CDR1 is KGHSH and CDR2 is LQKENI. CDR3 nucleotides: TGTGCCAGCTCACTGGGGGCCACTGAAGCTTTCTTT. Translating it yields CASSLGATEAFF. Based on the CDR3 plus reference TRBV18 and TRBJ1-1, the full variable domain is NAGVMQNPRHLVRRRGQEARLRCSPMKGHSHVYWYRQLPEEGLKFMVYLQKENIIDESGMPKERFSAEFPKEGPSILRIQQVVRGDSAAYFCASSLGATEAFFGQGTRLTVV.

The chain employs TRBV5-4 and TRBJ2-3; D unclear. CDR1 is SGHNT, CDR2 YYREEE, per germline (reference sequence). V lost 2 bases to trimming and J lost 4 bases, with 11 bases between them. This CDR3 is 14 amino acids long. CDR3 in amino acids: CASSFGTVSDTQYF. As DNA, the CDR3 is TGTGCCAGCAGCTTTGGTACAGTTTCAGATACGCAGTATTTT.

The chain carries TRBV6-5 and TRBJ2-2; D not resolved. Germline V CDR1 and CDR2: MNHEY, SVGAGI. CDR3 size: 16 residues. The V end was cut by 4 bases, the J end by 4 bases, with 16 bases between. In DNA, the CDR3 is TGTGCCAGCAGTTCTCCGACACCCGCGACCACCGGGGAGCTGTTTTTT. This gives the protein CASSSPTPATTGELFF.

CDR3 protein: CASSQEGAVWQGETDTQYF. The CDR3, as DNA: TGCGCCAGCAGCCAAGAGGGGGCGGTGTGGCAGGGGGAAACAGATACGCAGTATTTT. This chain uses TRBV4-3 with TRBJ2-3; 7 bases fit TRBD1. The CDR3 is 19 amino acids. Germline CDR1 LGHNA, CDR2 YSLEER. V shed 0 bases, J shed 3 bases, and the junction held 15 bases outside the gene matches.

The chain links TRBV21-1 to TRBJ2-2; the table names TRBD2, a call not compared with the DNA. TRBV21-1 represents a pseudogene. The CDR3 runs to 16 residues. This CDR3 reads CASSKALSASPGELFF. The CDR3 DNA sequence: TGTGCCAGCAGCAAAGCGCTTTCGGCTAGCCCCGGGGAGCTGTTTTTT.